What follows are 30 T cell receptor beta chains derived from one specimen sequenced in a study of technical replicates of blood from a few donors (dated by TCRdb to 2016 to 2017). Library method: the immunoSEQ multiplex PCR assay. The immuneACCESS repertoire file appears here via TCRdb, limited to in-frame rearrangements. These files lack a portion of the clones; in checked studies, under half of the deficit traces to unresolved V genes, and the cause of the others is not known. Here the sample has 45,000 to 60,000 clones; about 86% occur a single time. The ten largest clones represent roughly 5.3% of the sample. The specimen was PBMCs. The origin of the receptors is a human donor in good health. Some clones in this sample may be carry-over from other donors' samples.

This chain joins TRBV7-9 and TRBJ2-1; D unresolved. Germline V gives CDR1 SEHNR, CDR2 FQNEAQ (reference sequence). V lost 2 bases and J 9 bases, leaving 5 bases between the germline ends. There are 11 residues in the CDR3. For the CDR3, the DNA is TGTGCCAGCAGCTTAATGCGTGAGCAGTTCTTC. Encoded protein: CASSLMREQFF.

The chain carries TRBV29-1 and TRBJ1-3; weak D call: TRBD1 (6 bases). Trimming cost V 4 bases and J 4 bases, with 11 bases left between them. The CDR3 extends over 13 amino acids. Germline CDR1 reads SQVTM; CDR2 reads ANQGSEA. In nucleotides, the CDR3 is TGCAGCGTTGCACAGGGTGCGGGAAACACCATATATTTT. It translates to CSVAQGAGNTIYF. Full variable domain (outside the CDR3, taken from reference TRBV29-1 and TRBJ1-3): SAVISQKPSRDICQRGTSLTIQCQVDSQVTMMFWYRQQPGQSLTLIATANQGSEATYESGFVIDKFPISRPNLTFSTLTVSNMSPEDSSIYLCSVAQGAGNTIYFGEGSWLTVV.

The V gene is TRBV7-3, the J gene TRBJ1-1, with no clear D. The CDR3 has 13 amino acids. Trimming stripped 5 bases from V and 0 bases from J, with 7 bases between. Germline CDR1 SGHTA, CDR2 FQGTGA. This CDR3 is CASSQQLNTEAFF. DNA for the CDR3: TGTGCCAGCAGCCAACAATTGAACACTGAAGCTTTCTTT.

The chain is built from TRBV7-9 and TRBJ1-1; D gene unclear. CDR3 length: 13 residues. Looked up from germline, CDR1 is SEHNR and CDR2 is FQNEAQ (reference sequence). With 7 bases removed from V and 3 bases from J, the gap between germline ends came to 12 bases. The CDR3 loop is CASTPPGYTEAFF. The CDR3 coding sequence is TGTGCCAGCACCCCCCCGGGGTACACTGAAGCTTTCTTT.

V usage is TRBV5-1 and J usage is TRBJ2-1, with 9 bases fitting TRBD2. Germline V gene sequence: CDR1 SGHRS, CDR2 YFSETQ. Trimming at V came to 2 bases and at J to 5 bases, leaving 5 bases not matched to a gene. CDR3 size: 15 residues. For the CDR3, the DNA is TGCGCCAGCAGCTTCCTAGCGGGGTCTGACAATGAGCAGTTCTTC. This sequence encodes CASSFLAGSDNEQFF.

The chain is built from TRBV25-1 and TRBJ2-7, with D possibly being TRBD1 (5 bases). The V gene lost 5 bases and the J gene lost 2 bases, with 16 bases spanning the gap. This CDR3 spans 15 amino acids. CDR1 is MGHDK, CDR2 SYGVNS, per germline. The CDR3 loop reads CASSRVRAQTYEQYF. The CDR3 bases are TGTGCCAGCAGTCGGGTCAGGGCCCAAACCTACGAGCAGTACTTC.

The chain couples TRBV5-1 to TRBJ2-5; possible D gene TRBD2, 6 bases. The V end was cut by 1 base, the J end by 1 base, with 11 bases between. CDR3 length: 15 amino acids. Germline CDR1 and CDR2: SGHRS and YFSETQ. The CDR3 reads CASSLNGRLQETQYF. The CDR3 DNA follows: TGCGCCAGCAGCTTGAACGGGAGACTCCAAGAGACCCAGTACTTC.

The J gene is TRBJ2-7, the V gene TRBV7-8; D gene uncertain. This CDR3 is built from 11 residues. The germline CDR1 and CDR2 sequences are SGHVS and FQNEAQ. V was cut by 4 bases and J by 4 bases, with 5 bases left in between. In DNA, the CDR3 is TGTGCCAGCAGCTCCTTTTACGAGCAGTACTTC. Its protein is CASSSFYEQYF.

Written as DNA, the CDR3 is TGTGCCTTAGCGTCGGGGGTAGCGGACAATGAGCAGTTCTTC. Its translation: CALASGVADNEQFF. This chain uses TRBV30 with TRBJ2-1, with TRBD2 as a possible D gene (6 bases). The V end lost 7 bases, the J end lost 5 bases, and 18 bases lay between the germline ends. CDR3 length: 14 amino acids. CDR1 GTSNPN and CDR2 SVGIG come from the germline V gene (reference sequence).

The chain links TRBV14 to TRBJ2-1; unclear D gene. The CDR3 covers 14 residues. V lost 0 bases and J lost 9, with 12 bases in between. The germline V gene has CDR1 SGHDN and CDR2 FVKESK. The CDR3 region is CASSQDLAAREQFF. CDR3 DNA: TGTGCCAGCAGCCAAGATTTAGCAGCGCGTGAGCAGTTCTTC.

In its sample, this clone was seen once. This chain joins TRBV6-5 and TRBJ2-3, with D possibly TRBD1 on 5 matching bases. The CDR3 covers 15 residues. Per the germline V gene, CDR1 is MNHEY and CDR2 is SVGAGI. Trimming stripped 0 bases from V and 1 base from J, with 8 bases between. The chain's CDR3 is CASSYSGLRTDTQYF. CDR3 in DNA: TGTGCCAGCAGTTACTCGGGGCTCCGCACAGATACGCAGTATTTT.

The chain links TRBV19 to TRBJ1-4, with 7 nucleotides matching TRBD1. CDR3 length: 14 amino acids. J gave up 8 bases and V 3 bases, and 6 bases lay outside the gene matches. The germline CDR1 and CDR2 sequences are LNHDA and SQIVND (reference sequence). The CDR3, as DNA: TGTGCCAGTAGTATTTGGACAGGTGGCGAAAAACTGTTTTTT. Translation gives CASSIWTGGEKLFF.

This chain joins TRBV4-1 and TRBJ1-1; D is uncertain. CDR1 and CDR2 from the germline V gene are MGHRA and YSYEKL. This CDR3 is built from 14 residues. Deletions cut 2 bases from V and 0 bases from J, with 7 bases between. The CDR3 loop is CASSQRELNTEAFF. In DNA form, the CDR3 reads TGCGCCAGCAGCCAAAGGGAGTTGAACACTGAAGCTTTCTTT.

The chain links TRBV2 to TRBJ2-3, with 11 nucleotides matching TRBD2. The junction had 11 bases not matched to a gene; V was cut back by 6 bases and J by 0 bases. Germline CDR1 reads SNHLY; CDR2 reads FYNNEI. The CDR3 is made up of 18 amino acids. The CDR3 DNA reads as TGTGCCAGCAGAGTACTAGCGGGGGCCCGAGCTAGCACAGATACGCAGTATTTT. This gives the protein CASRVLAGARASTDTQYF.

V and J are TRBV5-4 and TRBJ2-7; D is perhaps TRBD1 (5 bases). V was clipped by 1 base and J by 6 bases, with 14 bases between them. Germline assignment: CDR1 SGHNT and CDR2 YYREEE (reference sequence). This CDR3 has 14 residues. The CDR3 DNA reads TGTGCCAGCAGCTTGAGTCAGGGTGTGACCGAGCAGTACTTC. Amino acid sequence: CASSLSQGVTEQYF.

This chain links TRBV11-3 with TRBJ2-5; perhaps TRBD2 as D (5 bases). Trimming stripped 6 bases from V and 4 bases from J, with 6 bases between. The CDR3 runs 11 residues. CDR1 and CDR2 (germline): SGHNT, YENEEA. DNA of the CDR3: TGTGCCAGCAGTGCGGGAGAGACCCAGTACTTC. It specifies CASSAGETQYF.

This chain links TRBV7-2 with TRBJ2-4; D perhaps matches TRBD2 (6 bases). The CDR3 totals 14 residues. V was trimmed by 3 bases and J by 2 bases, leaving 8 bases between them. CDR1 and CDR2 (germline): SGHTA, FQGNSA. The CDR3 reads CASSFGGTKNIQYF. CDR3 bases: TGTGCCAGCAGCTTTGGGGGGACCAAAAACATTCAGTACTTC.

This chain connects TRBV7-2 to TRBJ1-2; 8 bases are a match to TRBD1. The CDR3 runs to 15 residues. The germline CDR1 and CDR2 sequences are SGHTA and FQGNSA. Unmatched junction bases numbered 7, after V lost 4 bases and J lost 3 bases. CDR3 amino acids: CASSSRTGPDYGYTF. DNA for the CDR3: TGTGCCAGCAGCTCCCGGACAGGGCCGGACTATGGCTACACCTTC.

This chain joins TRBV27 and TRBJ2-5; possibly TRBD2 for D (6 bases). Germline CDR1 MNHEY, CDR2 SMNVEV (reference sequence). The CDR3 extends over 14 amino acids. Trimming shortened V by 2 bases and J by 4 bases, and 11 bases separated the two germline ends. The CDR3 DNA reads TGTGCCAGCAGTTTACTCACCGGGGGAGAGACCCAGTACTTC. Translation gives CASSLLTGGETQYF.

The chain couples TRBV6-1 to TRBJ2-7, with a tentative D call TRBD1 (5 bases). V lost 1 base and J lost 3, with 7 bases in between. The CDR3 runs to 13 residues. Germline V gives CDR1 MNHNS, CDR2 SASEGT. This chain's CDR3 is CASSEVRVYEQYF. Written as DNA, the CDR3 is TGTGCCAGCAGTGAAGTCAGGGTCTACGAGCAGTACTTC.

This clone has more than one count but fewer than ten. The chain recombines TRBV6-5 with TRBJ2-7; 11 bases agree with TRBD1. From germline, CDR1 is MNHEY and CDR2 SVGAGI. The CDR3 is 14 amino acids. J lost 5 bases, V lost 3 bases, and 3 bases had no gene match. The CDR3 nucleotides are TGTGCCAGCAGTTATCGGACAGGGGGCAACGAGCAGTACTTC. Its protein product is CASSYRTGGNEQYF.

This chain links TRBV21-1 with TRBJ2-2; no DNA check was done on the table's D call, TRBD1. TRBV21-1 is deemed a pseudogene. The CDR3 is made up of 17 amino acids. This CDR3 is CASSKVLDRGLTGELFF. The CDR3 bases are TGTGCCAGCAGCAAAGTTCTGGACAGGGGCCTCACCGGGGAGCTGTTTTTT.

The gene calls are TRBV6-5 and TRBJ1-6; D is perhaps TRBD1 (5 bases). Trimming pared 0 bases from V and 4 bases from J, leaving 7 bases between. CDR1 is MNHEY, CDR2 SVGAGI, per germline. The CDR3 is 15 residues long. The CDR3 DNA follows: TGTGCCAGCAGTTACTCGGGGCGGTATAATTCACCCCTCCACTTT. This encodes CASSYSGRYNSPLHF.

This clone was observed a handful of times. The CDR3 region has the DNA TGTGCCAGCAGCCGGGGCGCAGGGGGGATAATGAACACTGAAGCTTTCTTT. This translates into CASSRGAGGIMNTEAFF. The chain employs TRBV7-6 and TRBJ1-1; 7 nucleotides match TRBD1. Trimming took 5 bases from V and 0 from J; bases not matched to a gene: 12. The CDR3 is 17 residues long. Germline values: CDR1 SGHVS, CDR2 FNYEAQ.

This chain uses TRBV2 with TRBJ2-2, with D possibly being TRBD1 (6 bases). V dropped 0 bases and J dropped 7 bases, with 12 bases sitting between them. This CDR3 has 15 residues. Germline assignment: CDR1 SNHLY and CDR2 FYNNEI. The CDR3 sequence: CASSEAQGGDGELFF. For the CDR3, the DNA is TGTGCCAGCAGTGAAGCGCAAGGGGGTGACGGGGAGCTGTTTTTT.

This chain joins TRBV7-2 and TRBJ2-7, with D maybe TRBD1 (5 bases). Per germline, CDR1 SGHTA and CDR2 FQGNSA. Trimming cost V 5 bases and J 0 bases, with 11 bases left between them. This CDR3 spans 14 amino acids. The CDR3 nucleotides are TGTGCCAGCAGCGACGGAACAGGCTCCTACGAGCAGTACTTC. It encodes CASSDGTGSYEQYF.

This chain links TRBV11-2 with TRBJ2-4; 7 bases map to TRBD1. Germline V gene sequence: CDR1 SGHAT, CDR2 FQNNGV. There are 15 residues in the CDR3. The trim removed 1 base at V and 9 bases at J, leaving 9 bases unmatched. The CDR3 is CASSLARGQEVIQYF. As DNA, the CDR3 is TGTGCCAGCAGCTTAGCTAGGGGGCAGGAGGTCATTCAGTACTTC.

The chain is built from TRBV19 and TRBJ2-1, with TRBD1 as a possible D gene (5 bases). The CDR3 is made up of 19 amino acids. CDR1 LNHDA and CDR2 SQIVND come from the germline V gene (reference sequence). V lost 3 bases and J 3 bases, leaving 24 bases between the germline ends. The CDR3 coding sequence is TGTGCCAGTAGTATCGGTCTACAGGCCACGGGCACCCGCTACAATGAGCAGTTCTTC. Encoded protein: CASSIGLQATGTRYNEQFF.

The chain combines TRBV30 with TRBJ1-5; D is unresolved. This CDR3 is built from 13 residues. V was cut by 2 bases and J by 7 bases, with 12 bases left in between. Germline V gene data show CDR1 as GTSNPN and CDR2 as SVGIG (reference sequence). The CDR3 loop is CAWSLGGGQPQHF. DNA for the CDR3: TGTGCCTGGAGTCTGGGTGGAGGGCAGCCCCAGCATTTT. Using reference TRBV30 and TRBJ1-5 for the parts outside the CDR3, the full variable domain is SQTIHQWPATLVQPVGSPLSLECTVEGTSNPNLYWYRQAAGRGLQLLFYSVGIGQISSEVPQNLSASRPQDRQFILSSKKLLLSDSGFYLCAWSLGGGQPQHFGDGTRLSIL.

The chain has TRBV5-6 and TRBJ1-1; D unclear. Between the trimmed V and J ends, which lost 0 bases and 3 bases, there was a span of 9 bases. The CDR3 sequence is 14 residues long. Germline V gives CDR1 SGHDT, CDR2 YYEEEE. The CDR3 DNA is TGTGCCAGCAGCTTGGCTGGGAGGGACACTGAAGCTTTCTTT. Residues: CASSLAGRDTEAFF.